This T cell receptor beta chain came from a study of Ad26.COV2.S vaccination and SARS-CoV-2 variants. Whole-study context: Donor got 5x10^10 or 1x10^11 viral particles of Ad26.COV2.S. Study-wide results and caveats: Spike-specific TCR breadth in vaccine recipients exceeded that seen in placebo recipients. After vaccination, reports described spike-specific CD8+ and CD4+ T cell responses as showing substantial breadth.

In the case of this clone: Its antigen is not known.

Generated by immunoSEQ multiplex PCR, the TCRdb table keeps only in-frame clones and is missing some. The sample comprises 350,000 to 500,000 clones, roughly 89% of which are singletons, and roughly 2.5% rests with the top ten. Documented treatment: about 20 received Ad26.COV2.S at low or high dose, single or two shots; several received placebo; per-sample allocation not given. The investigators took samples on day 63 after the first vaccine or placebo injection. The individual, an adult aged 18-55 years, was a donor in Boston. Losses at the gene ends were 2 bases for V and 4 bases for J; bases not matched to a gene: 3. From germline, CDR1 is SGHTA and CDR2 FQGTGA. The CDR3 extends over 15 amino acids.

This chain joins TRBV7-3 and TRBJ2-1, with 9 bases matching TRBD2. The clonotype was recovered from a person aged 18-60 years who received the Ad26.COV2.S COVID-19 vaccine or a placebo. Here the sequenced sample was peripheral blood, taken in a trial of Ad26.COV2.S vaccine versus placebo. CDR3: CASSLSLAGYNEQFF. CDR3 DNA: TGTGCCAGCAGCTTATCGCTAGCGGGATACAATGAGCAGTTCTTC.